This TCR beta chain stems from a study of sequential checkpoint blockade in melanoma. The table came from immunoSEQ multiplex PCR; TCRdb's copy has only in-frame clones and leaves some out. Among around 13,000 clones listed, roughly 27% were seen once. Treatment of the sample: randomized to nivolumab then ipilimumab (arm A) or the reverse (arm B). The sequence came from a human donor with melanoma. This sample comprised tumor tissue (inferred from file names), obtained from a patient given nivolumab and ipilimumab in sequence.

DNA for the CDR3: TGTGCCAGCAGTCCGCATCTAGCGGGAGGTCGGAGTGGCGAGCAGTACTTC. Protein product: CASSPHLAGGRSGEQYF. The chain couples TRBV28 to TRBJ2-7, with 11 nucleotides matching TRBD2. The CDR3 extends over 17 amino acids. Per germline, CDR1 MDHEN and CDR2 SYDVKM. V was clipped by 5 bases and J by 6 bases; unmatched bases: 15.